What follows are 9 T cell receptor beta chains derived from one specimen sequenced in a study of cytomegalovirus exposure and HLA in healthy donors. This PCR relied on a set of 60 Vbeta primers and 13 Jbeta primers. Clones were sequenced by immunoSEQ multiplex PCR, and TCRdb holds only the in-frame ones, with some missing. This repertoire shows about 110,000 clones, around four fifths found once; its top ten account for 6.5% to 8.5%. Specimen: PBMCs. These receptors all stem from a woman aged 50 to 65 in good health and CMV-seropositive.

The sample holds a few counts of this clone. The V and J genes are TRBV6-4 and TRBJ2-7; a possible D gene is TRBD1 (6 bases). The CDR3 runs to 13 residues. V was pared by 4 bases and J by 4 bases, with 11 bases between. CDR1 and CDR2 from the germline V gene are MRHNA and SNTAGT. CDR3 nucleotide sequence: TGTGCCAGCAGTGTGGGGGCTGGTTACGAGCAGTACTTC. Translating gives CASSVGAGYEQYF.

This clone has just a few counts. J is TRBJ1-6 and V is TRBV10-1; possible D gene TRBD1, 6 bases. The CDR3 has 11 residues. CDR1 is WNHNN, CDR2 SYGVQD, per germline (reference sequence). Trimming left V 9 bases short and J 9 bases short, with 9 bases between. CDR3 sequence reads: CASRGGSPLHF. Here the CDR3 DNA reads TGCGCCAGTAGAGGGGGTTCACCCCTCCACTTT.

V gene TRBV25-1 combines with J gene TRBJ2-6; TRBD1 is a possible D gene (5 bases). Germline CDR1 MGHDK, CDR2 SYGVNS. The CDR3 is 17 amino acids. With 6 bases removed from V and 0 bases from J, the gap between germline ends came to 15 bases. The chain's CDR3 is CASSFQGLGSGANVLTF. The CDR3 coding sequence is TGTGCCAGCAGCTTCCAGGGATTGGGCTCTGGGGCCAACGTCCTGACTTTC.

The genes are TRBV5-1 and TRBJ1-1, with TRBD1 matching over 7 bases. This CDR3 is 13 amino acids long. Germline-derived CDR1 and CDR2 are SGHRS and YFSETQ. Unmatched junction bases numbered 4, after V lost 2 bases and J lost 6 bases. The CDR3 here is CASSLQGFAEAFF. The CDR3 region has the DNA TGCGCCAGCAGCTTACAGGGGTTTGCTGAAGCTTTCTTT.

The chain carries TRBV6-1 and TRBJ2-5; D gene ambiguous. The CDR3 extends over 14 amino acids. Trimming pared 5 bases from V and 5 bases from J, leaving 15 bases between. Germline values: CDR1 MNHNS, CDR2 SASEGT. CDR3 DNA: TGTGCCAGCAGTAAAGGGCCGACGGGTGAGACCCAGTACTTC. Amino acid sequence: CASSKGPTGETQYF.

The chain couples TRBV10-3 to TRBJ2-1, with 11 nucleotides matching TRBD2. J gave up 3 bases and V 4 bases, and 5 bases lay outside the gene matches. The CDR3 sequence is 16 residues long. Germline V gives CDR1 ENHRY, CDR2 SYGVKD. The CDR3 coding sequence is TGTGCCATCAGTGGACTAGCGGGGACCAGCTACAATGAGCAGTTCTTC. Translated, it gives CAISGLAGTSYNEQFF.

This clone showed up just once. The chain's CDR3 is CASSFSGTTQETQYF. The CDR3, as DNA: TGTGCCAGCAGTTTCTCCGGGACTACTCAAGAGACCCAGTACTTC. The chain carries TRBV6-5 and TRBJ2-5; the match to TRBD2 covers 7 bases. With 4 bases clipped from V and 2 bases from J, the junction kept 7 bases outside the gene matches. The CDR3 totals 15 residues. CDR1 is MNHEY, CDR2 SVGAGI, per germline.

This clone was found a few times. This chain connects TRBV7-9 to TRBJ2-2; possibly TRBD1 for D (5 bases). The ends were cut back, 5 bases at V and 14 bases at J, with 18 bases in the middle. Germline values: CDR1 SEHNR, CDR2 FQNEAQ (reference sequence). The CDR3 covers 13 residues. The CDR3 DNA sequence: TGTGCCAGCAGCCGAGAAGCTCAGGGAAGACTGTTTTTT. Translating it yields CASSREAQGRLFF.

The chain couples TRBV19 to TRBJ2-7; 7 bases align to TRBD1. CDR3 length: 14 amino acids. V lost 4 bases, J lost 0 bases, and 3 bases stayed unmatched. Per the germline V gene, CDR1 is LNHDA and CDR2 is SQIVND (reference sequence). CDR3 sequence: CASSTTGNSYEQYF. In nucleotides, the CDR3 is TGTGCCAGTAGTACGACAGGGAACTCCTACGAGCAGTACTTC. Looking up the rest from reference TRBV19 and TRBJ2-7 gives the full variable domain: DGGITQSPKYLFRKEGQNVTLSCEQNLNHDAMYWYRQDPGQGLRLIYYSQIVNDFQKGDIAEGYSVSREKKESFPLTVTSAQKNPTAFYLCASSTTGNSYEQYFGPGTRLTVT.